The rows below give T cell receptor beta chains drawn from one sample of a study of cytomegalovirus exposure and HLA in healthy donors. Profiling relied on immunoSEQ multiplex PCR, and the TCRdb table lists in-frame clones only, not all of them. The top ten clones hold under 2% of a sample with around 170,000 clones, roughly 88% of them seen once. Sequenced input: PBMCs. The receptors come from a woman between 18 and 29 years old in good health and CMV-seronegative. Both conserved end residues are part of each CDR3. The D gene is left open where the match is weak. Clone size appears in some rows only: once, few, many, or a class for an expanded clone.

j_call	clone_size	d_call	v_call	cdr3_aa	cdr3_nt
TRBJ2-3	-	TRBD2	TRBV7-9	CASSLSLAGATDTQYF	TGTGCCAGCAGCTTATCGCTAGCGGGGGCCACAGATACGCAGTATTTT
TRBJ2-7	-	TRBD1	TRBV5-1	CASRETQATGSEQYF	TGCGCCAGCCGGGAAACCCAGGCGACAGGGAGCGAGCAGTACTTC
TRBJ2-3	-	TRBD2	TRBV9	CASSVSSGSTDTQYF	TGTGCCAGCAGCGTTTCTAGCGGATCCACAGATACGCAGTATTTT
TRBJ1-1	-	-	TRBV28	CASSLSGGEGTEAFF	TGTGCCAGCAGTTTATCGGGAGGGGAGGGCACTGAAGCTTTCTTT
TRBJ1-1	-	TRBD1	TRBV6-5	CASSSRTGLNTEAFF	TGTGCCAGCAGTTCGCGGACAGGATTGAACACTGAAGCTTTCTTT
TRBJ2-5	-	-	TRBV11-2	CAISGGVQETQYF	TGTGCCATCAGCGGTGGAGTTCAAGAGACCCAGTACTTC
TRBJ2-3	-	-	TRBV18	CASSPRGRGTDTQYF	TGTGCCAGCTCACCGCGTGGTCGGGGCACAGATACGCAGTATTTT
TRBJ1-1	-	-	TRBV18	CASSPQGMNTEAFF	TGTGCCAGCTCACCCCAGGGGATGAACACTGAAGCTTTCTTT
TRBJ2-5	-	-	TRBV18	CASSPAETQYF	TGTGCCAGCTCACCAGCGGAGACCCAGTACTTC
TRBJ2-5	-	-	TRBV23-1	CASSQRVGETQYF	TGCGCCAGCAGTCAGAGGGTTGGAGAGACCCAGTACTTC
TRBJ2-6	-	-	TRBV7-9	CASSPGGEGSGANVLTF	TGTGCCAGCAGCCCCGGCGGGGAAGGCTCTGGGGCCAACGTCCTGACTTTC
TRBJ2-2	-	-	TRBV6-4	CASSAEPGDTGELFF	TGTGCCAGCAGTGCGGAGCCGGGGGACACCGGGGAGCTGTTTTTT
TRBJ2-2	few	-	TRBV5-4	CASSSLTGELFF	TGTGCCAGCAGCTCCTTAACCGGGGAGCTGTTTTTT
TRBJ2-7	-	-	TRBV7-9	CASSRAVTLGYEQYF	TGTGCCAGCAGCCGAGCGGTCACCCTCGGGTACGAGCAGTACTTC
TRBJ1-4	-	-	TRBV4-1	CASSDKPLAKHRTNEKLFF	TGCGCCAGCAGTGACAAACCCCTGGCCAAACACCGAACTAATGAAAAACTGTTTTTT
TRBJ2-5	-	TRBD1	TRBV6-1	CASRESGTGQETQYF	TGTGCCAGCAGGGAATCCGGGACAGGGCAAGAGACCCAGTACTTC
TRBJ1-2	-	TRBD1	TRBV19	CASSPTGGFSGYTF	TGTGCCAGTAGTCCGACAGGGGGCTTTAGTGGCTACACCTTC
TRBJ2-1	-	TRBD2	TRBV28	CASSLPGGHNEQFF	TGTGCCAGCAGTTTACCGGGGGGACACAATGAGCAGTTCTTC
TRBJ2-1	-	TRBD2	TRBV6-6	CASRQGLGTSLFF	TGTGCCAGCAGACAAGGATTGGGGACTAGTCTATTCTTC
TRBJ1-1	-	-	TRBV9	CASSARREGTEAFF	TGTGCCAGCAGCGCCCGCAGGGAGGGCACTGAAGCTTTCTTT
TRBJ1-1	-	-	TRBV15	CATSRQMNTEAFF	TGTGCCACCAGCAGACAGATGAACACTGAAGCTTTCTTT
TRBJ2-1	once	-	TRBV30	CAWTGYHNEQFF	TGTGCCTGGACAGGGTACCACAATGAGCAGTTCTTC
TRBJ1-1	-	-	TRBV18	CASSPPDSYTEAFF	TGTGCCAGCTCACCACCAGACAGCTACACTGAAGCTTTCTTT
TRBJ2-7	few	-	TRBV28	CASSLEGRGVHEQYF	TGTGCCAGCAGTTTAGAGGGCAGGGGAGTTCACGAGCAGTACTTC
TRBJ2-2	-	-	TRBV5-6	CASSLDWRYTGELFF	TGTGCCAGCAGCTTGGACTGGAGATACACCGGGGAGCTGTTTTTT
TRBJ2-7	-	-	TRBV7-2	CASSAGFFSWEQYF	TGTGCCAGCTCCGCAGGGTTTTTTAGCTGGGAGCAGTACTTC
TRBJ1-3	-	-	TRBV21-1	CASSILWEGPICSGNTIYF	TGTGCCAGCAGCATCCTCTGGGAGGGACCAATCTGCTCTGGAAACACCATATATTTT
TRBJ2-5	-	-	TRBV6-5	CASSYSVQGWETQYF	TGTGCCAGCAGTTACTCGGTACAGGGCTGGGAGACCCAGTACTTC
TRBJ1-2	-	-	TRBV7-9	CASSLVPGVGF	TGTGCCAGCAGCTTAGTCCCCGGGGTTGGCTTC
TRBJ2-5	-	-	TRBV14	CASSPFWGSGRLKTQYF	TGTGCCAGCAGCCCTTTTTGGGGGAGCGGGCGTCTAAAGACCCAGTACTTC
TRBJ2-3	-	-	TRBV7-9	CASSLGAPGTDTQYF	TGTGCCAGCAGCCTGGGGGCGCCGGGCACAGATACGCAGTATTTT
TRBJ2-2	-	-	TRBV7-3	CASSLFATANTGELFF	TGTGCCAGCAGCTTATTCGCGACAGCGAACACCGGGGAGCTGTTTTTT
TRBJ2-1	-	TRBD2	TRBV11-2	CASSSVGGAVEQFF	TGTGCCAGCAGCTCCGTCGGGGGGGCTGTCGAGCAGTTCTTC
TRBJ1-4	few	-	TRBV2	CATIRRGGREKLFF	TGTGCCACCATAAGGAGGGGGGGCCGGGAAAAACTGTTTTTT
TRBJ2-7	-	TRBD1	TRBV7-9	CASSRTGDAYEQYF	TGTGCCAGCAGCCGGACAGGGGACGCATACGAGCAGTACTTC
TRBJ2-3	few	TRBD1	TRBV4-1	CASSPATRGHLTDTQYF	TGCGCCAGCAGCCCAGCCACAAGGGGGCACCTCACAGATACGCAGTATTTT
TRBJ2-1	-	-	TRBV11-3	CASSLTGFSNEQFF	TGTGCCAGCAGCTTAACGGGGTTTTCGAATGAGCAGTTCTTC
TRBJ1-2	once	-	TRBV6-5	CASSPFGSNYGYTF	TGTGCCAGCAGTCCTTTCGGGTCTAACTATGGCTACACCTTC
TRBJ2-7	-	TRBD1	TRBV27	CASSPRQGVYEQYF	TGTGCCAGCAGTCCCCGACAGGGAGTCTACGAGCAGTACTTC
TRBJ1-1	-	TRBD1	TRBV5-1	CASSITTGVGNTEAFF	TGCGCCAGCAGCATAACGACAGGGGTAGGGAACACTGAAGCTTTCTTT